This TCR beta chain was captured in a study of T cells after yellow fever vaccination. As TCR cDNA was made by 5'RACE template switching, a universal primer site and UMIs were added. TCRdb passed the 5' RACE reads through MiXCR, listing each CDR3 protein once. The sample holds about 340,000 distinct CDR3 sequences; roughly 4.3% are singletons and the top ten take around 24%. J lost 8 bases, V lost 5 bases, and 4 bases had no gene match. CDR1 is MNHEY, CDR2 SVGEGT, per germline. The CDR3 is 14 amino acids. Regarding the study as a whole: Abundant contaminating clonotypes from the bulk population could appear in FACS-sorted repertoires. Post-booster repertoires contained most primary-vaccination clones again (approximately 97% CD4, approximately 86% CD8). Faster peaking, at day 5 versus 15, marked a secondary response that was weaker.

Points on this clonotype: Its specificity is unknown.

This chain joins TRBV6-2 or TRBV6-3 and TRBJ2-1, with 12 bases that match TRBD1. Here the sequenced sample was PBMCs, taken 5 days after the yellow fever booster vaccination. This clonotype originated in a man aged 18 to 35 who received the YFV17D yellow fever vaccine. CDR3 sequence reads: CASSGGTGGYEQFF. Written as DNA, the CDR3 is TGTGCCAGCAGTGGCGGGACAGGGGGCTATGAGCAGTTCTTC.